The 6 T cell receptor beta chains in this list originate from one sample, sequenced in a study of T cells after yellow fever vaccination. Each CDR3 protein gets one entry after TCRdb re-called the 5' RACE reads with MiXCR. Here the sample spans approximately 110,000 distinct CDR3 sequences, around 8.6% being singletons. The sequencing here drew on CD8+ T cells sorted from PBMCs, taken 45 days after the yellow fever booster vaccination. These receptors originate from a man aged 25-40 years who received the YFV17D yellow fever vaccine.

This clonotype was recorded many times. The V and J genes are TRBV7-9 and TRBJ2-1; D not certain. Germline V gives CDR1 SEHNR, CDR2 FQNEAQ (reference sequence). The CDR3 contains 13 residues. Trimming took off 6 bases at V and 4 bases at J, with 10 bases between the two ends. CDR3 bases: TGTGCCAGCAGTCCCAGGCTGTACAATGAGCAGTTCTTC. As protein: CASSPRLYNEQFF.

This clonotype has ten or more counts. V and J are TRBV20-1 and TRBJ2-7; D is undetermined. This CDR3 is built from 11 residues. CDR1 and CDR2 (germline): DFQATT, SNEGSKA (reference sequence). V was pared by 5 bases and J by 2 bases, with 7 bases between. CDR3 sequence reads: CSAGYAYEQYF. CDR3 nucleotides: TGCAGTGCTGGCTACGCCTACGAGCAGTACTTC.

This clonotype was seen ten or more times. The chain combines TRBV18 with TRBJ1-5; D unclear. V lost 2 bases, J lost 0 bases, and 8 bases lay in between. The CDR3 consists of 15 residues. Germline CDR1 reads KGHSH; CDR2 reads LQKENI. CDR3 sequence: CASSPADYSNQPQHF. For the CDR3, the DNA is TGTGCCAGCTCACCAGCCGACTATAGCAATCAGCCCCAGCATTTT.

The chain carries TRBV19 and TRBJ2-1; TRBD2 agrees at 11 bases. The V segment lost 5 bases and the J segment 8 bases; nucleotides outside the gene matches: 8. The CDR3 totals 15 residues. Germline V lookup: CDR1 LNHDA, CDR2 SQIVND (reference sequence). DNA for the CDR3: TGTGCCAGTAGTCCTACTAGCGGGAGACAGGATGAGCAGTTCTTC. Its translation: CASSPTSGRQDEQFF.

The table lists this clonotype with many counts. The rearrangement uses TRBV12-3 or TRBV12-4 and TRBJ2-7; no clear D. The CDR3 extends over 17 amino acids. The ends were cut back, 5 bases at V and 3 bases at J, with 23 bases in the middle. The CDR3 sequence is CASSPFPLSTAYYEQYF. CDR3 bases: TGTGCCAGCAGTCCATTCCCTCTGTCCACTGCATACTACGAGCAGTACTTC.

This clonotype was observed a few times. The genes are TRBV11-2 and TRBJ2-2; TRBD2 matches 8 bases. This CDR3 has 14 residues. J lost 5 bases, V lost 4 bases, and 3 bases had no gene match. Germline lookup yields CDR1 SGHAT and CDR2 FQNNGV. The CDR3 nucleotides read TGTGCCAGCAGCTCGACTAGCGATACCGGGGAGCTGTTTTTT. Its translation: CASSSTSDTGELFF.